This T cell receptor beta chain appears in the sequencing data of a study of beta chain features in type 1 diabetes. General study points: Cells with high TCR expression could be over-represented by cDNA sequencing. Significant though moderate, a shortening of TCRB CDR3s appeared in all four CD4+ subsets of Type 1 diabetes patients.

This CDR3 is built from 14 residues. CDR1 is SGHRS and CDR2 is YFSETQ in the germline V gene. The V end lost 0 bases, the J end lost 5 bases, and 11 bases lay between the germline ends. Averaging about 116 mL, one heparinised blood draw came from each individual donor. Populations obtained by sorting all exceeded 95% purity. Expressed TCRB transcripts were sequenced because the entire RNA isolate underwent reverse transcription. TCRdb's table, derived via immunoSEQ multiplex PCR, lists solely in-frame clones and lacks some. This table has about 240,000 clones, more than 11% appearing once. For this clone: Its antigen is not known.

Input material: naive CD4+ T cells from blood. This clonotype was obtained from a man aged 25 to 40 with type 1 diabetes. The chain combines TRBV5-1 with TRBJ2-5; D is possibly TRBD1 (5 bases). CDR3 sequence (DNA): TGCGCCAGCAGCTTGGCAGGGTCAAAGGAGACCCAGTACTTC. Translating it yields CASSLAGSKETQYF.